This TCR beta chain was recorded in a study of shared clonotypes between healthy human individuals. Study details: Plates per donor: three CD4 naive, three CD4 memory, two CD8 naive, one CD8 memory. Study outcomes and limitations: Specimens sampled were limited to blood, with tissue repertoires likely differing.

About this clone: Its cognate antigen is unknown.

Running of the assay took place at deep level. Clones were sequenced by immunoSEQ multiplex PCR, and TCRdb holds only the in-frame ones, with some missing. The repertoire has about 640,000 clones, about 78% of them found once; the top ten carry 1.5% to 2%. Germline V gene sequence: CDR1 MNHNS, CDR2 SASEGT. V was trimmed by 7 bases and J by 8 bases, leaving 15 bases between them. The CDR3 totals 13 residues. The sequenced material came from memory CD4+ T cells sorted from blood. As to subset: CD45RA-negative fraction. The origin of this receptor is a woman aged 25 to 45 in good health. This chain connects TRBV6-1 to TRBJ2-1; D is possibly TRBD2 (5 bases). In DNA form, the CDR3 reads TGTGCCAGCACCTACCTGCGGGTCCATGAGCAGTTCTTC. Translation gives CASTYLRVHEQFF.